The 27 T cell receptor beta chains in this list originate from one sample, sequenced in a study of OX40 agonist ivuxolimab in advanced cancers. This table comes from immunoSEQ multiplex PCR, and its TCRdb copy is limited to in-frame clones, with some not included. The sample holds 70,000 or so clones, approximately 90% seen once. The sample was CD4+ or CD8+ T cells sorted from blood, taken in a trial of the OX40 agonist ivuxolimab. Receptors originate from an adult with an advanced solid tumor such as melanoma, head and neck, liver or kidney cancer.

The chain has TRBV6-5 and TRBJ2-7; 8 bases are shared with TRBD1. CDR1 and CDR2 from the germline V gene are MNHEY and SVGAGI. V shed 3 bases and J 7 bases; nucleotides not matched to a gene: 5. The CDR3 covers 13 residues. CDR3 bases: TGTGCCAGCAGTTATGGGACAGGTTGGGAGCAGTACTTC. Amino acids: CASSYGTGWEQYF.

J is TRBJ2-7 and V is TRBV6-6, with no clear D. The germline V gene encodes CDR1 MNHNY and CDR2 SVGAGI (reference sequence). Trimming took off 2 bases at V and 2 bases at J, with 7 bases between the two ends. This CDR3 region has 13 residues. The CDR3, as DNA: TGTGCCAGCAGTTACGGCAGGCCCTACGAGCAGTACTTC. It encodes CASSYGRPYEQYF.

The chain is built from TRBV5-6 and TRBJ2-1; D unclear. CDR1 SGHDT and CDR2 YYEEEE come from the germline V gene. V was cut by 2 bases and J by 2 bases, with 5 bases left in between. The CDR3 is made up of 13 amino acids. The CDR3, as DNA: TGTGCCAGCAGCTTCCGCCCCTACAATGAGCAGTTCTTC. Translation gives CASSFRPYNEQFF.

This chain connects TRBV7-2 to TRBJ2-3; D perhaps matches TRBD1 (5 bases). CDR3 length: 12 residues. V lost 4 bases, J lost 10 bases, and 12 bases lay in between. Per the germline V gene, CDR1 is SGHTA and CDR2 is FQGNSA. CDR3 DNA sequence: TGTGCCAGCAGCTCCTCAGGGAAGGCGCAGTATTTT. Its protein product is CASSSSGKAQYF.

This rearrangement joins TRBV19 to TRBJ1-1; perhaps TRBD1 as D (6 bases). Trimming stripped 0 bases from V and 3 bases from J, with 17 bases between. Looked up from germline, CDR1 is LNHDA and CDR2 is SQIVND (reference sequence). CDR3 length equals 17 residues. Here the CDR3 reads CASSIDREGDEYTEAFF. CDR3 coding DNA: TGTGCCAGTAGTATAGATAGGGAGGGGGATGAGTACACTGAAGCTTTCTTT.

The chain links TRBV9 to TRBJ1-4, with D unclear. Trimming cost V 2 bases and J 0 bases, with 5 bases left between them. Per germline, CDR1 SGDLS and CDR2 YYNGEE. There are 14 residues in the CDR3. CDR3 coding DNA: TGTGCCAGCAGCGTCTGGGCAACTAATGAAAAACTGTTTTTT. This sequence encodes CASSVWATNEKLFF.

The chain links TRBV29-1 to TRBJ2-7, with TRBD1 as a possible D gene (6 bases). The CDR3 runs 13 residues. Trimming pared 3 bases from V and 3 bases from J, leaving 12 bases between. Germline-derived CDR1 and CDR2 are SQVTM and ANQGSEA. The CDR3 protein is CSVDRTDSYEQYF. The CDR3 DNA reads TGCAGCGTTGATCGGACAGATAGCTACGAGCAGTACTTC.

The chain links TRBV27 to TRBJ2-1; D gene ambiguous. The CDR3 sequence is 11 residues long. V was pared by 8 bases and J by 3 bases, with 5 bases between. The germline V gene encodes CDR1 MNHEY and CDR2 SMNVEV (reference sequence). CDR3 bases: TGTGCCAGCGGGATCTACAATGAGCAGTTCTTC. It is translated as CASGIYNEQFF.

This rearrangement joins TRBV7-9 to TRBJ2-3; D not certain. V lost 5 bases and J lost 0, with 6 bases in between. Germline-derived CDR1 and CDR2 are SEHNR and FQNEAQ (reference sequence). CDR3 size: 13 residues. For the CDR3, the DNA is TGTGCCAGCAGCCAACTAAGCACAGATACGCAGTATTTT. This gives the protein CASSQLSTDTQYF. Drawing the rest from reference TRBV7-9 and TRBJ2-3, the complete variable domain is DTGVSQNPRHKITKRGQNVTFRCDPISEHNRLYWYRQTLGQGPEFLTYFQNEAQLEKSRLLSDRFSAERPKGSFSTLEIQRTEQGDSAMYLCASSQLSTDTQYFGPGTRLTVL.

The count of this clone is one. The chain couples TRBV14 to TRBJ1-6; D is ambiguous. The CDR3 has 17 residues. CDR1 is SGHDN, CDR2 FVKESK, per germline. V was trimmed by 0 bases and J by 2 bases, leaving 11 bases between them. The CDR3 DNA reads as TGTGCCAGCAGCCAAGATGAAGGGCCCACCTATAATTCACCCCTCCACTTT. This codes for CASSQDEGPTYNSPLHF.

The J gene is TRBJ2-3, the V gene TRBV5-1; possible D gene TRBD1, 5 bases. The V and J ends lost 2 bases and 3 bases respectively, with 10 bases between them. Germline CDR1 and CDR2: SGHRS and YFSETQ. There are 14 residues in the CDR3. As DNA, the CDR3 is TGCGCCAGCAGCTTAGGGGTGTCGACAGATACGCAGTATTTT. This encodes CASSLGVSTDTQYF.

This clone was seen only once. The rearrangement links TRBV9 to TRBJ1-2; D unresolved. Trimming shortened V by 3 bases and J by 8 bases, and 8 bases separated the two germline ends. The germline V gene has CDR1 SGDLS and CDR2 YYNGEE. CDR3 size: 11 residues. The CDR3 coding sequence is TGTGCCAGCAGCGCCTTCGGGGGCTACACCTTC. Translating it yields CASSAFGGYTF. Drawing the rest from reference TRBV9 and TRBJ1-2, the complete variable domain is DSGVTQTPKHLITATGQRVTLRCSPRSGDLSVYWYQQSLDQGLQFLIQYYNGEERAKGNILERFSAQQFPDLHSELNLSSLELGDSALYFCASSAFGGYTFGSGTRLTVV.

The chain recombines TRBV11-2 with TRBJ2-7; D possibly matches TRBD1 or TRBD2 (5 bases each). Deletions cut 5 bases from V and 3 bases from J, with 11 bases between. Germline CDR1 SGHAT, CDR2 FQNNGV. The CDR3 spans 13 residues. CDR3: CASSPGTDYEQYF. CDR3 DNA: TGTGCCAGCAGCCCCGGGACGGACTACGAGCAGTACTTC.

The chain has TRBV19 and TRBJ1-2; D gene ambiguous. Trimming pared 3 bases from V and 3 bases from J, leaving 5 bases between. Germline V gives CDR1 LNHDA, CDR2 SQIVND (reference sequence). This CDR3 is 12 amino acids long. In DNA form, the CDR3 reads TGTGCCAGTAGTATCCCCCACTATGGCTACACCTTC. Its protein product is CASSIPHYGYTF.

The CDR3 is CASSDPGELFF. CDR3 in DNA: TGTGCCAGCAGCGACCCCGGGGAGCTGTTTTTT. The chain links TRBV9 to TRBJ2-2; D is uncertain. In germline, CDR1 is SGDLS, CDR2 YYNGEE. V lost 3 bases and J lost 6, with 3 bases in between. The CDR3 sequence is 11 residues long.

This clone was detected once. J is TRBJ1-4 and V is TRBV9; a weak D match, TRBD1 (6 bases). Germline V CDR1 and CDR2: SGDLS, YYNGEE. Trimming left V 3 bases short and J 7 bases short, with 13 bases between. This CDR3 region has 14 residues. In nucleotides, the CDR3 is TGTGCCAGCAGCGGACTGCAGGGGAGTGAAAAACTGTTTTTT. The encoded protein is CASSGLQGSEKLFF.

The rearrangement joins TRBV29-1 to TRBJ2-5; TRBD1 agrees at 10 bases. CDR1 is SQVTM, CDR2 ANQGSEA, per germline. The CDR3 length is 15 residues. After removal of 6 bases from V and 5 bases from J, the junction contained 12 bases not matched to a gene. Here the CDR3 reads CSVSGATGGVETQYF. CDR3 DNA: TGCAGCGTCTCCGGGGCGACAGGGGGCGTCGAGACCCAGTACTTC.

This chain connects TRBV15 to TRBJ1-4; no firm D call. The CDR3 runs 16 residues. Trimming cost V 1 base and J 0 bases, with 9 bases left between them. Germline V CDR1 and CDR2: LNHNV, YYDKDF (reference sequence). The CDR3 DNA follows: TGTGCCACCAGCAGAGTTCATGGTGCAACTAATGAAAAACTGTTTTTT. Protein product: CATSRVHGATNEKLFF.

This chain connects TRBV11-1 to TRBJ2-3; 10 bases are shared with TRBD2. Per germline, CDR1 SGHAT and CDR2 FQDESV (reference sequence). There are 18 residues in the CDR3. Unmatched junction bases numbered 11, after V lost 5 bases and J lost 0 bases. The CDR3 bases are TGTGCCAGCAGCCCAGAGCGGGGGGGTTCAACTAGCACAGATACGCAGTATTTT. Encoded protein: CASSPERGGSTSTDTQYF.

The CDR3 loop is CASSLLRVAYEQYF. CDR3 DNA: TGTGCCAGCAGCTTACTCAGGGTAGCCTACGAGCAGTACTTC. The chain combines TRBV7-2 with TRBJ2-7; TRBD1 might be the D (5 bases). The CDR3 loop spans 14 amino acids. Germline-derived CDR1 and CDR2 are SGHTA and FQGNSA. Trimming took 2 bases from V and 2 from J, leaving 10 bases between them.

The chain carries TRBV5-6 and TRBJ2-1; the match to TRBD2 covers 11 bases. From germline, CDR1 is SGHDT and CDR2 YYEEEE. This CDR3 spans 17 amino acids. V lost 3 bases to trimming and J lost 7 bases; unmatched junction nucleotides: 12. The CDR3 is CASSSLILAGGENEQFF. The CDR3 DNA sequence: TGTGCCAGCAGCTCCTTAATCCTAGCGGGGGGTGAGAATGAGCAGTTCTTC. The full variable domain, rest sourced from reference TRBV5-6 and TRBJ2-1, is DAGVTQSPTHLIKTRGQQVTLRCSPKSGHDTVSWYQQALGQGPQFIFQYYEEEERQRGNFPDRFSGHQFPNYSSELNVNALLLGDSALYLCASSSLILAGGENEQFFGPGTRLTVL.

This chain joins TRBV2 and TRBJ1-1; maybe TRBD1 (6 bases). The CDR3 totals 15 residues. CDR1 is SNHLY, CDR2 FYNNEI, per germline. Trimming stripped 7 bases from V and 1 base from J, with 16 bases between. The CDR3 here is CASIAQGEGNTEAFF. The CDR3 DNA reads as TGTGCCAGCATCGCACAGGGAGAGGGGAACACTGAAGCTTTCTTT.

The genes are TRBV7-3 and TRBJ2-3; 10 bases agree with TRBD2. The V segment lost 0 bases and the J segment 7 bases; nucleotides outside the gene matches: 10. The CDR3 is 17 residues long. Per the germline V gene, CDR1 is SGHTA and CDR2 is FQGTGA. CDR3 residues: CASSLTSEAGGHYTQYF. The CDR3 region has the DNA TGTGCCAGCAGCTTAACCTCGGAAGCGGGGGGGCATTATACGCAGTATTTT.

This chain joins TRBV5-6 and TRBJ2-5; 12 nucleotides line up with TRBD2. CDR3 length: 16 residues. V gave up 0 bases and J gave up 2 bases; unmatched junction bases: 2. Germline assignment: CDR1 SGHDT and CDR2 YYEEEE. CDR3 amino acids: CASSLGTSGGQETQYF. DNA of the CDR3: TGTGCCAGCAGCTTGGGTACTAGCGGGGGGCAAGAGACCCAGTACTTC.

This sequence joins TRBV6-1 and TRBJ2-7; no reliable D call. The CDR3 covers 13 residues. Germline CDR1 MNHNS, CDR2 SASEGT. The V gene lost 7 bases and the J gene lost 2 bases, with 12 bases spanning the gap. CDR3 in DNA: TGTGCCAGCATCAAGGACGGTCCCTACGAGCAGTACTTC. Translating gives CASIKDGPYEQYF.

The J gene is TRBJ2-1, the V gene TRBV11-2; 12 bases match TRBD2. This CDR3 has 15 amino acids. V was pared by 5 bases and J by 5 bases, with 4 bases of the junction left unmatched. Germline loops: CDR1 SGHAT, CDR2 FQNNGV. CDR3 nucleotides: TGTGCCAGCAGCGCCGGACTAGCGGGGAACAATGAGCAGTTCTTC. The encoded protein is CASSAGLAGNNEQFF.

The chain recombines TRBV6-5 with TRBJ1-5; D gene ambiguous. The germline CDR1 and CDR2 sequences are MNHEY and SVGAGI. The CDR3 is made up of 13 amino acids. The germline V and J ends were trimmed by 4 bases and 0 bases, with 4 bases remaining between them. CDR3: CASSSYSNQPQHF. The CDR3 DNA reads TGTGCCAGCAGTTCATATAGCAATCAGCCCCAGCATTTT.